Listed below are T cell receptor beta chains from one sample, sequenced in a study of T cell changes during pregnancy in multiple sclerosis. Repertoires were generated with immunoSEQ multiplex PCR, while TCRdb's copy carries only in-frame clones and drops some. The sample lists 45,000 to 65,000 clones, over 90% occurring once. Material: CD8+ T cells from peripheral blood mononuclear cells, obtained in the third trimester of pregnancy. The source is a female donor with multiple sclerosis, enrolled in a pregnancy study. The CDR3 runs from the conserved cysteine through the conserved F or W. Each record gives: CDR3 DNA, CDR3 protein, clone size, V gene, J gene, D gene, CDR3 length. The D gene is left open where the match is weak. Where a row states a size, it is once, few, many or the class of an expanded clone; other rows omit it.

CDR3 DNA: TGTGCCAGCAGTTTATTCTCCGGGGGTAGCGGATACTCCTACAATGAGCAGTTCTTC
CDR3 protein: CASSLFSGGSGYSYNEQFF
clone size: once
V gene: TRBV27
J gene: TRBJ2-1
D gene: NA
CDR3 length: 19

CDR3 DNA: TGTGCCAGTAGTGAGGCGGGGGGAGGAAATGGCTACACCTTC
CDR3 protein: CASSEAGGGNGYTF
clone size: NA
V gene: TRBV19
J gene: TRBJ1-2
D gene: NA
CDR3 length: 14

CDR3 DNA: TGTGCCAGCAGCAACGGCGGGACACTAGCGGGATCTTACGAGCAGTACTTC
CDR3 protein: CASSNGGTLAGSYEQYF
clone size: NA
V gene: TRBV5-8
J gene: TRBJ2-7
D gene: TRBD2
CDR3 length: 17

CDR3 DNA: TGCGCCAGCAGCTTGGAGACAGGGGTTGGTACTCTGGCCAACGTCCTGACTTTC
CDR3 protein: CASSLETGVGTLANVLTF
clone size: NA
V gene: TRBV5-1
J gene: TRBJ2-6
D gene: TRBD1
CDR3 length: 18

CDR3 DNA: TGTGCCAGCAGCGTAGTAGCGGGAGCCCCCAATGAGCAGTTCTTC
CDR3 protein: CASSVVAGAPNEQFF
clone size: NA
V gene: TRBV9
J gene: TRBJ2-1
D gene: TRBD2
CDR3 length: 15

CDR3 DNA: TGTGCCAGCAGCTTCGGACTAGCGGGAGGCCAGTACGAGCAGTACTTC
CDR3 protein: CASSFGLAGGQYEQYF
clone size: NA
V gene: TRBV7-6
J gene: TRBJ2-7
D gene: TRBD2
CDR3 length: 16

CDR3 DNA: TGTGCCTGGAGTGAGGAGGAGCGGGATCACAATGAGCAGTTCTTC
CDR3 protein: CAWSEEERDHNEQFF
clone size: NA
V gene: TRBV30
J gene: TRBJ2-1
D gene: TRBD2
CDR3 length: 15

CDR3 DNA: TGTGCCAGCAGCCAACTTCCAGATACGCAGTATTTT
CDR3 protein: CASSQLPDTQYF
clone size: once
V gene: TRBV16
J gene: TRBJ2-3
D gene: NA
CDR3 length: 12

CDR3 DNA: TGTGCCAGCAGCTTACGGCGGGAGTGGGAAGATACGCAGTATTTT
CDR3 protein: CASSLRREWEDTQYF
clone size: NA
V gene: TRBV7-9
J gene: TRBJ2-3
D gene: TRBD2
CDR3 length: 15

CDR3 DNA: TGTGCCAGCAGCATCCCGGGACAGCCCTACGAGCAGTACTTC
CDR3 protein: CASSIPGQPYEQYF
clone size: once
V gene: TRBV13
J gene: TRBJ2-7
D gene: TRBD1
CDR3 length: 14

CDR3 DNA: TGTGCCAGCAGCTATTTCTTGGGGCCTATCTACGAGCAGTACTTC
CDR3 protein: CASSYFLGPIYEQYF
clone size: NA
V gene: TRBV7-9
J gene: TRBJ2-7
D gene: NA
CDR3 length: 15

CDR3 DNA: TGTGCCAGCAGACCCGGACAGGGCGATTACAATGAGCAGTTCTTC
CDR3 protein: CASRPGQGDYNEQFF
clone size: NA
V gene: TRBV13
J gene: TRBJ2-1
D gene: TRBD1
CDR3 length: 15

CDR3 DNA: TGTGCCTGGGAGGGGGGGCGGGAGCGGTCCTACAATGAGCAGTTCTTC
CDR3 protein: CAWEGGRERSYNEQFF
clone size: NA
V gene: TRBV30
J gene: TRBJ2-1
D gene: NA
CDR3 length: 16

CDR3 DNA: TGTGCCAGCAGCTTTCGGACAGGATCAGCTGGGGCCAACGTCCTGACTTTC
CDR3 protein: CASSFRTGSAGANVLTF
clone size: once
V gene: TRBV9
J gene: TRBJ2-6
D gene: TRBD1
CDR3 length: 17

CDR3 DNA: TGTGCCAGTAGTATTGTGTCAGGGGGGTACGAGCAGTACTTC
CDR3 protein: CASSIVSGGYEQYF
clone size: NA
V gene: TRBV19
J gene: TRBJ2-7
D gene: NA
CDR3 length: 14

CDR3 DNA: TGCGCCAGCAGCTTGGTTTTCGGCAGACAGGGGAATGAAAAACTGTTTTTT
CDR3 protein: CASSLVFGRQGNEKLFF
clone size: NA
V gene: TRBV5-1
J gene: TRBJ1-4
D gene: TRBD1
CDR3 length: 17

CDR3 DNA: TGTGCCAGCAGCCAAGATCTCGGTAGCGGGTCCTTCTACAATGAGCAGTTCTTC
CDR3 protein: CASSQDLGSGSFYNEQFF
clone size: NA
V gene: TRBV4-2
J gene: TRBJ2-1
D gene: TRBD2
CDR3 length: 18

CDR3 DNA: TGTGCCACCAGCAAACCAACAGTCTCCAATCAGCCCCAGCATTTT
CDR3 protein: CATSKPTVSNQPQHF
clone size: NA
V gene: TRBV15
J gene: TRBJ1-5
D gene: NA
CDR3 length: 15

CDR3 DNA: TGTGCCAGCAGTGAAGGTTTAGAGAACACCGGGGAGCTGTTTTTT
CDR3 protein: CASSEGLENTGELFF
clone size: NA
V gene: TRBV2
J gene: TRBJ2-2
D gene: NA
CDR3 length: 15

CDR3 DNA: TGTGGCACCGGCGGGAATCCCCCTGAGCAGTACTTC
CDR3 protein: CGTGGNPPEQYF
clone size: NA
V gene: TRBV28
J gene: TRBJ2-7
D gene: NA
CDR3 length: 12

CDR3 DNA: TGTGCCATCAGTGAAAACCCTCGGGGCTATGGCTACACCTTC
CDR3 protein: CAISENPRGYGYTF
clone size: few
V gene: TRBV10-3
J gene: TRBJ1-2
D gene: NA
CDR3 length: 14

CDR3 DNA: TGTGCCAGCAGCACCCAGGGGGCGCTTGGAAACACCATATATTTT
CDR3 protein: CASSTQGALGNTIYF
clone size: NA
V gene: TRBV7-3
J gene: TRBJ1-3
D gene: TRBD1
CDR3 length: 15

CDR3 DNA: TGCGCCAGCAGCCAAGGTACCCCGGGACAGGGGGTCTACGAGCAGTACTTC
CDR3 protein: CASSQGTPGQGVYEQYF
clone size: NA
V gene: TRBV4-1
J gene: TRBJ2-7
D gene: TRBD1
CDR3 length: 17

CDR3 DNA: TGTGCCAGCAGCGGAATAGCGGGAACGGGCGATACGCAGTATTTT
CDR3 protein: CASSGIAGTGDTQYF
clone size: NA
V gene: TRBV6-4
J gene: TRBJ2-3
D gene: TRBD2
CDR3 length: 15

CDR3 DNA: TGTGCCAGCAGTGAAACAGGGGCCCCCGGCTATGGCTACACCTTC
CDR3 protein: CASSETGAPGYGYTF
clone size: NA
V gene: TRBV6-1
J gene: TRBJ1-2
D gene: TRBD1
CDR3 length: 15

CDR3 DNA: TGCGCCAGCAGCGAGGCTAGCGGCACAGATACGCAGTATTTT
CDR3 protein: CASSEASGTDTQYF
clone size: once
V gene: TRBV5-1
J gene: TRBJ2-3
D gene: NA
CDR3 length: 14

CDR3 DNA: TGTGCCAGCAGCTCCCGGAACACCGGGGAGCTGTTTTTT
CDR3 protein: CASSSRNTGELFF
clone size: NA
V gene: TRBV11-3
J gene: TRBJ2-2
D gene: NA
CDR3 length: 13

CDR3 DNA: TGTGCCAGCAGCTTGGCCCAGGGGGCTTCCTACGAGCAGTACTTC
CDR3 protein: CASSLAQGASYEQYF
clone size: NA
V gene: TRBV5-5
J gene: TRBJ2-7
D gene: TRBD1
CDR3 length: 15

CDR3 DNA: TGTGCCACCAGCCAAAGCCGGGACTTGGGATTACATGAGCAGTTCTTC
CDR3 protein: CATSQSRDLGLHEQFF
clone size: NA
V gene: TRBV15
J gene: TRBJ2-1
D gene: NA
CDR3 length: 16

CDR3 DNA: TGTGCCTGGAGTGTGAGGGACATTCAGTACTTC
CDR3 protein: CAWSVRDIQYF
clone size: NA
V gene: TRBV30
J gene: TRBJ2-4
D gene: NA
CDR3 length: 11

CDR3 DNA: TGTGCCAGCAGCCTGCGAATATCTGCGGAGCGGGAGTTGTATTTT
CDR3 protein: CASSLRISAERELYF
clone size: NA
V gene: TRBV5-4
J gene: TRBJ2-3
D gene: TRBD2
CDR3 length: 15